A selection of T cell receptor beta chains follows, all from one sample in a study of shared clonotypes between healthy human individuals. Some clones are missing from TCRdb's copy, which holds only in-frame ones; the method was immunoSEQ multiplex PCR. The repertoire has about 680,000 clones, around 92% of them found once; the top ten carry more than 20%. Material for sequencing was naive CD8+ T cells sorted from blood. The receptors originated from a young man in good health. The CDR3 runs from the conserved cysteine through the conserved F or W. D genes are given only for firm matches. Clone size is given for some rows only: seen once, a few or many times, or a class if the clone is expanded.

cdr3_aa	cdr3_nt	d_call	clone_size	v_call	j_call
CASSLYTGIGEQYF	TGCGCCAGCAGCTTGTATACAGGTATTGGGGAGCAGTACTTC	-	-	TRBV5-1	TRBJ2-7
CASSLAMVFGYTF	TGTGCCAGCAGCTTAGCGATGGTTTTCGGCTACACCTTC	-	-	TRBV7-9	TRBJ1-2
CASSFDAGEGYEQYF	TGTGCCAGCAGCTTCGATGCGGGAGAGGGTTACGAGCAGTACTTC	TRBD2	-	TRBV5-4	TRBJ2-7
CASSEAGYEQYF	TGTGCCAGCAGTGAAGCGGGGTACGAGCAGTACTTC	-	few	TRBV6-1	TRBJ2-7
CASSYGAGIEQYF	TGTGCCAGCAGTTACGGGGCGGGAATCGAGCAGTACTTC	-	-	TRBV6-6	TRBJ2-7
CASSLLNSGGSYNEQFF	TGTGCCAGCAGCTTACTTAATAGCGGGGGCTCCTACAATGAGCAGTTCTTC	TRBD2	-	TRBV7-9	TRBJ2-1
CASSLTGINEQFF	TGTGCCAGCAGCTTAACAGGGATTAATGAGCAGTTCTTC	-	-	TRBV7-3	TRBJ2-1
CASSRGLAGQETQYF	TGTGCCAGCAGTAGAGGACTAGCGGGACAAGAGACCCAGTACTTC	TRBD2	-	TRBV27	TRBJ2-5
CASSLDSYEQYF	TGTGCCAGCAGCTTGGACAGCTACGAGCAGTACTTC	-	-	TRBV11-3	TRBJ2-7
CASSPGQGAGEQYF	TGTGCCAGCAGCCCGGGACAGGGGGCTGGAGAGCAGTACTTC	TRBD1	-	TRBV28	TRBJ2-7
CASSSRQRPTDTQYF	TGTGCCAGCAGCTCCCGACAGAGGCCTACAGATACGCAGTATTTT	-	-	TRBV7-8	TRBJ2-3
CASSNLDSINQPQHF	TGTGCCAGCAGCAACCTCGACTCCATCAATCAGCCCCAGCATTTT	-	-	TRBV28	TRBJ1-5
CASSGRDRGYNEQFF	TGTGCCAGCAGCGGCCGGGACAGGGGCTACAATGAGCAGTTCTTC	TRBD1	-	TRBV7-9	TRBJ2-1
CASSLERTGYNEQFF	TGTGCCAGCAGCTTAGAGCGGACGGGCTACAATGAGCAGTTCTTC	-	-	TRBV7-8	TRBJ2-1
CASSLGGGTEAFF	TGTGCCAGCAGTCTGGGTGGGGGCACTGAAGCTTTCTTT	-	-	TRBV6-1	TRBJ1-1
CASSSFGLAGGSYNEQFF	TGTGCCAGCAGTTCGTTCGGACTAGCGGGAGGATCCTACAATGAGCAGTTCTTC	TRBD2	-	TRBV27	TRBJ2-1
CASNSLDRDNQPQHF	TGTGCCAGCAATTCCCTTGACAGAGACAATCAGCCCCAGCATTTT	-	-	TRBV28	TRBJ1-5
CASSSRGPAAYF	TGTGCCAGCAGCTCCCGTGGTCCGGCGGCGTATTTT	-	once	TRBV5-6	TRBJ2-3
CASSPRTVVPRGMGYTF	TGTGCCAGCAGCCCCCGGACAGTCGTGCCGCGCGGTATGGGCTACACCTTC	-	-	TRBV7-9	TRBJ1-2
CASSVRLSRDTEAFF	TGTGCCAGCAGTGTCCGACTATCGCGGGACACTGAAGCTTTCTTT	-	-	TRBV6-5	TRBJ1-1
CASSGHQAWWQYF	TGTGCCAGCAGCGGGCATCAAGCCTGGTGGCAGTACTTC	-	-	TRBV7-9	TRBJ2-7
CSVVGVFDEQFF	TGCAGCGTTGTTGGGGTATTCGATGAGCAGTTCTTC	-	-	TRBV29-1	TRBJ2-1
CASSLTGARETQYF	TGTGCCAGCAGCTTGACGGGAGCGAGGGAGACCCAGTACTTC	-	-	TRBV7-8	TRBJ2-5
CASRAGDLDYEQYF	TGTGCCAGCAGGGCTGGGGATCTGGACTACGAGCAGTACTTC	-	-	TRBV6-5	TRBJ2-7
CASSDLIGGQETQYF	TGTGCCAGCAGTGACTTAATTGGAGGCCAAGAGACCCAGTACTTC	-	-	TRBV25-1	TRBJ2-5
CASSQDVLAASTDTQYF	TGTGCCAGCAGCCAAGATGTACTAGCGGCTAGCACAGATACGCAGTATTTT	TRBD2	-	TRBV14	TRBJ2-3
CASSLETDILKQYF	TGTGCCAGCAGCTTAGAGACGGACATCCTAAAGCAGTACTTC	-	-	TRBV7-9	TRBJ2-7
CASSPGLAGERATDTQYF	TGTGCCAGCAGCCCGGGACTAGCGGGAGAAAGGGCTACAGATACGCAGTATTTT	TRBD2	once	TRBV7-6	TRBJ2-3
CATSRVGGTGVDTQYF	TGTGCCACCAGCAGAGTAGGAGGGACAGGGGTCGATACGCAGTATTTT	TRBD1	-	TRBV15	TRBJ2-3
CASSQLPGLVYNEQFF	TGCGCCAGCAGTCAGCTACCGGGACTAGTATACAATGAGCAGTTCTTC	TRBD2	-	TRBV4-1	TRBJ2-1
CASSPRLAGGSDTQYF	TGTGCCAGCAGCCCGAGGCTAGCGGGAGGATCAGATACGCAGTATTTT	TRBD2	once	TRBV7-9	TRBJ2-3
CASSFPDGSTNEKLFF	TGTGCCAGCAGCTTCCCGGACGGGTCAACTAATGAAAAACTGTTTTTT	-	once	TRBV7-9	TRBJ1-4
CASSLGPENYEQYF	TGTGCCAGCAGCTTAGGGCCAGAAAACTACGAGCAGTACTTC	-	-	TRBV7-6	TRBJ2-7
CASSLLAGGPYEQYF	TGCGCCAGCAGCTTACTAGCGGGAGGGCCCTACGAGCAGTACTTC	TRBD2	-	TRBV5-1	TRBJ2-7
CSVEGGLPVPF	TGCAGCGTTGAAGGGGGACTACCGGTACCCTTT	-	once	TRBV29-1	TRBJ1-1
CASSQGQIYGYTF	TGTGCCAGCAGCCAGGGACAGATCTATGGCTACACCTTC	TRBD1	-	TRBV7-8	TRBJ1-2
CASSFPGRGVDGFYEQYF	TGTGCCAGCAGTTTTCCCGGGAGAGGGGTCGATGGCTTCTACGAGCAGTACTTC	-	-	TRBV28	TRBJ2-7
CASSLVLQGTYEQYF	TGCGCCAGCAGCTTAGTGTTACAGGGAACCTACGAGCAGTACTTC	-	-	TRBV5-1	TRBJ2-7
CASSSQGQGFFGTDTQYF	TGCGCCAGCAGCTCCCAGGGACAGGGGTTTTTTGGCACAGATACGCAGTATTTT	TRBD1	-	TRBV5-1	TRBJ2-3
CASSVSVLSYNEQFF	TGTGCCAGCAGCGTATCGGTCTTATCCTACAATGAGCAGTTCTTC	-	-	TRBV9	TRBJ2-1
CASSVPWGENEQYF	TGTGCCAGTAGTGTGCCATGGGGTGAGAACGAGCAGTACTTC	-	few	TRBV19	TRBJ2-7
CASTPVAGGNQETQYF	TGCGCCAGCACTCCCGTAGCGGGAGGCAACCAAGAGACCCAGTACTTC	TRBD2	-	TRBV5-1	TRBJ2-5
CASSADPTDTQYF	TGTGCCAGCAGCGCGGACCCAACAGATACGCAGTATTTT	-	-	TRBV6-4	TRBJ2-3
CASSAPAGVNGYTF	TGTGCCAGTAGTGCCCCCGCGGGGGTTAACGGCTACACCTTC	-	once	TRBV19	TRBJ1-2
CASSIGNSYEQYF	TGTGCCAGCAGTATCGGGAACTCCTACGAGCAGTACTTC	-	-	TRBV27	TRBJ2-7
CASSPHPGARYEQYF	TGTGCCAGCAGCCCCCACCCAGGGGCGCGATACGAGCAGTACTTC	-	-	TRBV27	TRBJ2-7
CASTHGGMNTEAFF	TGTGCCAGCACCCACGGGGGGATGAACACTGAAGCTTTCTTT	-	once	TRBV27	TRBJ1-1
CASGLGNTEAFF	TGTGCTAGTGGTTTGGGGAACACTGAAGCTTTCTTT	-	-	TRBV12-5	TRBJ1-1
CASSVEPNEQFF	TGTGCCAGCAGCGTAGAGCCCAATGAGCAGTTCTTC	-	-	TRBV9	TRBJ2-1
CASSPVGNEQFF	TGTGCCAGCAGCCCTGTGGGAAATGAGCAGTTCTTC	-	once	TRBV7-3	TRBJ2-1
CASSQDLETNSPLHF	TGCGCCAGCAGCCAAGATTTGGAAACTAATTCACCCCTCCACTTT	-	-	TRBV4-3	TRBJ1-6
CASSLVAPTYEQYF	TGTGCCAGCAGCTTAGTGGCGCCTACCTACGAGCAGTACTTC	-	-	TRBV7-9	TRBJ2-7
CASTLGQGYGYGYTF	TGTGCCAGCACCCTTGGACAGGGCTATGGCTATGGCTACACCTTC	TRBD1	-	TRBV27	TRBJ1-2